This T cell receptor (beta chain) comes out of a study of shared clonotypes between healthy human individuals. The CDR3 consists of 13 residues. The V and J ends lost 4 bases and 4 bases respectively, with 11 bases between them. The V gene's germline CDR1 is SGHRS and CDR2 YFSETQ. Profiling relied on immunoSEQ multiplex PCR, and the TCRdb table lists in-frame clones only, not all of them. This table has about 1.5 million clones, 95% to 99% appearing once. Sequencing was done on a sample of naive CD4+ T cells sorted from blood. As for subset: CD45RA+ positively selected. The receptor comes from a man under 40 in good health. The chain recombines TRBV5-1 with TRBJ1-2; no reliable D call. The DNA of the CDR3 is TGCGCCAGCAGCGGGAATGGGGTCTATGGCTACACCTTC. Translated: CASSGNGVYGYTF.